This paragraph covers one T cell receptor beta chain sequence. The sample originates from a study of T cell changes during pregnancy in multiple sclerosis. The method was immunoSEQ multiplex PCR; TCRdb's version includes in-frame clones alone and lacks a portion of them. The profile covers 30,000 to 40,000 clones, with under 95% appearing a single time and under 0.75% taken by the ten largest. CDR1 is MNHEY and CDR2 is SVGAGI in the germline V gene. V shed 10 bases and J shed 7 bases, with 24 bases lying between them. The length of the CDR3 is 15 residues. Here the sequenced sample was CD4+ T cells from peripheral blood mononuclear cells, taken in the second trimester of pregnancy. The sequence derives from a female donor in good health, enrolled as a control in a pregnancy study. This chain uses TRBV6-5 with TRBJ2-3, with D perhaps TRBD1 (6 bases). CDR3 nucleotides: TGTGCCACCGTATCCCCAAGAGGGGGTACCCATACGCAGTATTTT. Amino acid sequence: CATVSPRGGTHTQYF.